This passage covers 30 T cell receptor beta chains from one sample sequenced in a study of T cells after yellow fever vaccination. TCRdb re-analysed the 5' RACE reads in MiXCR, keeping a single row per CDR3 protein. Of a few hundred thousand distinct CDR3 sequences listed, 10% to 15% were seen once; the top ten hold about 0.51%. The sample consisted of CD4+ T cells sorted from PBMCs, taken 45 days after the yellow fever booster vaccination. The receptor source for this set is a man under 40 who received the YFV17D yellow fever vaccine.

This clonotype was counted many times. The V and J genes are TRBV19 and TRBJ2-5; 7 bases match TRBD1. J lost 4 bases, V lost 5 bases, and 4 bases had no gene match. CDR3 size: 13 residues. CDR1 and CDR2 (germline): LNHDA, SQIVND (reference sequence). This CDR3 reads CASSGGQVETQYF. The CDR3 nucleotides read TGTGCCAGTAGTGGCGGACAGGTAGAGACCCAGTACTTC.

CDR3 DNA: TGCAGTGCTTCGATCACAGATACGCAGTATTTT. Translating gives CSASITDTQYF. The rearrangement uses TRBV20-1 and TRBJ2-3; D unclear. The CDR3 consists of 11 residues. CDR1 is DFQATT, CDR2 SNEGSKA, per germline (reference sequence). With 5 bases removed from V and 2 bases from J, the gap between germline ends came to 5 bases.

This clonotype was observed a handful of times. V usage is TRBV19 and J usage is TRBJ1-5; D not resolved. This CDR3 spans 12 amino acids. Trimming took 7 bases from V and 9 from J, leaving 13 bases between them. Germline V gene sequence: CDR1 LNHDA, CDR2 SQIVND (reference sequence). DNA of the CDR3: TGTGCCAGTACCCCGGGGTCTGGGCCCCAGCATTTT. Residues: CASTPGSGPQHF.

The chain has TRBV5-1 and TRBJ2-1, with a weak D call TRBD2 (6 bases). CDR1 is SGHRS and CDR2 is YFSETQ in the germline V gene. The CDR3 is 15 amino acids. V dropped 7 bases and J dropped 6 bases, with 20 bases sitting between them. The CDR3 loop is CASGWGDRSGNEQFF. Here the CDR3 DNA reads TGCGCCAGCGGTTGGGGGGATAGGTCAGGCAATGAGCAGTTCTTC.

There are many counts of this clonotype. This chain connects TRBV20-1 to TRBJ2-7; maybe TRBD1 (5 bases). Germline V gene sequence: CDR1 DFQATT, CDR2 SNEGSKA (reference sequence). The CDR3 spans 13 residues. V was shortened by 6 bases and J by 3 bases, with 15 bases between the two germline ends. CDR3 amino acids: CSATYRGNYEQYF. The CDR3, as DNA: TGCAGTGCCACTTATAGGGGTAACTACGAGCAGTACTTC.

This clonotype was seen more than once but under ten times. The chain employs TRBV28 and TRBJ1-4; D is unresolved. V lost 5 bases to trimming and J lost 0 bases, with 7 bases between them. CDR1 and CDR2 (germline): MDHEN, SYDVKM. The CDR3 extends over 14 amino acids. The CDR3 spells CASSLGPTNEKLFF. The DNA for the CDR3 is TGTGCCAGCAGTCTTGGACCAACTAATGAAAAACTGTTTTTT.

This clonotype has just a few counts. The chain combines TRBV6-1 with TRBJ2-2; 7 bases line up with TRBD1. Germline lookup yields CDR1 MNHNS and CDR2 SASEGT. CDR3 size: 15 residues. J was trimmed by 0 bases and V by 6 bases; bases with no gene match: 4. The chain's CDR3 is CASRATGPNTGELFF. The CDR3 DNA follows: TGTGCCAGCAGGGCGACAGGGCCGAACACCGGGGAGCTGTTTTTT.

In this sample, this clonotype turned up many times. The chain couples TRBV20-1 to TRBJ2-5, with 9 bases lining up with TRBD1. Per germline, CDR1 DFQATT and CDR2 SNEGSKA (reference sequence). This CDR3 is 14 amino acids long. Germline trimming cut 6 bases from V and 5 bases from J; bases unmatched to any gene: 10. Here the CDR3 DNA reads TGCAGTGCCTTGGACAGGGGCACTAAGGAGACCCAGTACTTC. Encoded protein: CSALDRGTKETQYF.

The J gene is TRBJ2-5, the V gene TRBV5-6; D remains unclear. V shed 2 bases and J shed 4 bases, with 12 bases lying between them. The CDR3 length is 14 residues. CDR1 is SGHDT, CDR2 YYEEEE, per germline. The CDR3 reads CASSFGTDRETQYF. Written as DNA, the CDR3 is TGTGCCAGCAGCTTTGGAACAGACCGAGAGACCCAGTACTTC.

This clonotype has a handful of counts. The chain is built from TRBV20-1 and TRBJ2-7; the D gene could be TRBD1 or TRBD2 (7 bases each). The CDR3 has 15 amino acids. Germline CDR1 is DFQATT and CDR2 is SNEGSKA (reference sequence). Deletions cut 3 bases from V and 2 bases from J, with 17 bases between. The CDR3 DNA follows: TGCAGTGCTAGGGAAGGGAGGGGGCCCGCCTACGAGCAGTACTTC. It yields the protein CSAREGRGPAYEQYF.

The chain carries TRBV11-2 and TRBJ2-2; 7 bases match TRBD1. This CDR3 has 19 residues. Per the germline V gene, CDR1 is SGHAT and CDR2 is FQNNGV. The V and J ends lost 2 bases and 1 base, in that order; junction bases with no gene match: 13. CDR3 sequence: CASSLHYLPGQKNTGELFF. In DNA form, the CDR3 reads TGTGCCAGCAGCTTACACTATTTACCGGGACAGAAGAACACCGGGGAGCTGTTTTTT.

V is TRBV12-3 or TRBV12-4 and J is TRBJ1-5; tentatively, D is TRBD1 (6 bases). The CDR3 is 17 amino acids. Trimming removed 7 bases from V and 0 bases from J, with 19 bases in between. Here the CDR3 reads CASTKDRLVYSNQPQHF. CDR3 DNA: TGTGCCAGCACTAAGGACAGACTAGTTTATAGCAATCAGCCCCAGCATTTT.

In its sample, this clonotype was seen a few times. The J gene is TRBJ2-3, the V gene TRBV7-6, with D hard to call. CDR3 size: 13 residues. V lost 0 bases and J 4 bases, leaving 5 bases between the germline ends. Germline loops: CDR1 SGHVS, CDR2 FNYEAQ. The CDR3 DNA reads TGTGCCAGCAGCTTAGCGCAGGCAGATACGCAGTATTTT. It encodes CASSLAQADTQYF. The full variable domain, rest sourced from reference TRBV7-6 and TRBJ2-3, is GAGVSQSPRYKVTKRGQDVALRCDPISGHVSLYWYRQALGQGPEFLTYFNYEAQQDKSGLPNDRFSAERPEGSISTLTIQRTEQRDSAMYRCASSLAQADTQYFGPGTRLTVL.

J is TRBJ2-7 and V is TRBV14; TRBD2 matches at 7 bases. In germline, CDR1 is SGHDN, CDR2 FVKESK. The CDR3 covers 14 residues. V lost 10 bases and J lost 1; bases outside the gene matches: 10. Here the CDR3 reads CATSRERGSYEQYF. In DNA, the CDR3 is TGTGCCACATCGCGGGAGAGAGGGTCCTACGAGCAGTACTTC.

This clonotype has ten or more counts. This chain joins TRBV12-3 or TRBV12-4 and TRBJ2-1; D is uncertain. V dropped 5 bases and J dropped 0 bases, with 8 bases sitting between them. CDR3 size: 14 residues. The CDR3 nucleotides are TGTGCCAGCAGTCCCCGTTCCTCCTACAATGAGCAGTTCTTC. Translated: CASSPRSSYNEQFF.

This clonotype was seen more than once but under ten times. The chain couples TRBV20-1 to TRBJ2-5; no firm D call. Germline CDR1 is DFQATT and CDR2 is SNEGSKA (reference sequence). The CDR3 loop spans 12 amino acids. The V end was cut by 5 bases, the J end by 5 bases, with 12 bases between. Here the CDR3 reads CSASTFWETQYF. The CDR3 nucleotides are TGCAGTGCTTCTACCTTCTGGGAGACCCAGTACTTC.

The chain has TRBV29-1 and TRBJ2-1; tentative D call: TRBD2 (5 bases). The germline V and J ends were trimmed by 6 bases and 9 bases, with 15 bases remaining between them. The CDR3 extends over 12 amino acids. Germline assignment: CDR1 SQVTM and CDR2 ANQGSEA. The CDR3 DNA reads as TGCAGCGTGGGATTCCGGGAAGGTGAGCAGTTCTTC. It yields the protein CSVGFREGEQFF.

This sequence joins TRBV7-2 and TRBJ2-7; 8 bases match TRBD1. V was clipped by 5 bases and J by 3 bases; unmatched bases: 9. The germline V gene has CDR1 SGHTA and CDR2 FQGNSA. This CDR3 region has 15 residues. As DNA, the CDR3 is TGTGCCAGCAGCCCCACCGGGACAGGAGTCTACGAGCAGTACTTC. This gives the protein CASSPTGTGVYEQYF.

The chain has TRBV20-1 and TRBJ2-7; no definite D call. The CDR3 loop spans 11 amino acids. Germline V gene lookup returns CDR1 DFQATT and CDR2 SNEGSKA (reference sequence). Trimming cost V 5 bases and J 5 bases, with 10 bases left between them. The DNA for the CDR3 is TGCAGTGCTGGCCGGATAGACGAGCAGTACTTC. It specifies CSAGRIDEQYF.

In this sample, this clonotype turned up a few times. The chain uses TRBV6-5 and TRBJ2-1; D assignment may be TRBD1 or TRBD2 (5 bases each). The CDR3 consists of 11 residues. Germline V gene sequence: CDR1 MNHEY, CDR2 SVGAGI. Trimming pared 6 bases from V and 10 bases from J, leaving 10 bases between. In DNA, the CDR3 is TGTGCCAGCAGCCGGGACGGCGAGCAGTTCTTC. This sequence encodes CASSRDGEQFF.

The sample holds a few counts of this clonotype. The chain uses TRBV4-1 and TRBJ1-1; D is unclear. The CDR3 loop spans 13 amino acids. V was trimmed by 4 bases and J by 3 bases, leaving 9 bases between them. Germline-derived CDR1 and CDR2 are MGHRA and YSYEKL. In DNA form, the CDR3 reads TGCGCCAGCAGCCTTTCGGCATACACTGAAGCTTTCTTT. It encodes CASSLSAYTEAFF.

The chain links TRBV3-1 to TRBJ1-1; D gene unclear. This CDR3 is built from 15 residues. V was clipped by 0 bases and J by 1 base, with 9 bases between them. CDR1 is LGHDT, CDR2 YNNKEL, per germline (reference sequence). The CDR3 DNA reads TGTGCCAGCAGCCAAGATCACCGGACGAACACTGAAGCTTTCTTT. Translated, it gives CASSQDHRTNTEAFF.

Many counts were recorded for this clonotype. The CDR3 region is CSASKGVITGELFF. In nucleotides, the CDR3 is TGCAGTGCTAGTAAGGGGGTAATCACCGGGGAGCTGTTTTTT. The gene calls are TRBV20-1 and TRBJ2-2, with a possible D match to TRBD1 (6 bases). Germline V CDR1 and CDR2: DFQATT, SNEGSKA (reference sequence). CDR3 size: 14 residues. V was pared by 3 bases and J by 4 bases, with 12 bases between.

The sample holds many counts of this clonotype. V usage is TRBV24-1 and J usage is TRBJ1-2; D is uncertain. Germline V gene data show CDR1 as KGHDR and CDR2 as SFDVKD. CDR3 size: 12 residues. Trimming shortened V by 4 bases and J by 2 bases, and 4 bases separated the two germline ends. The CDR3, as DNA: TGTGCCACCAGTGACTACAACTATGGCTACACCTTC. It codes for CATSDYNYGYTF.

A few counts support this clonotype. The genes are TRBV10-1 and TRBJ2-3; maybe TRBD1 (7 bases). The V end lost 7 bases, the J end lost 5 bases, and 13 bases lay between the germline ends. The germline V gene has CDR1 WNHNN and CDR2 SYGVQD (reference sequence). This CDR3 spans 13 amino acids. As DNA, the CDR3 is TGCGCCAGCAAGCAGGGGGGCGAAGATACGCAGTATTTT. This gives the protein CASKQGGEDTQYF.

The V call is TRBV4-3, the J call TRBJ1-2; no firm D call. The germline V gene encodes CDR1 LGHNA and CDR2 YSLEER. CDR3 length: 14 residues. Trimming shortened V by 1 base and J by 8 bases, and 14 bases separated the two germline ends. The CDR3 sequence: CASSQGPILAGYTF. The CDR3 DNA follows: TGCGCCAGCAGCCAAGGCCCAATACTCGCCGGCTACACCTTC.

V gene TRBV7-9 combines with J gene TRBJ1-4; D is ambiguous. Germline V gene data show CDR1 as SEHNR and CDR2 as FQNEAQ (reference sequence). The length of the CDR3 is 11 residues. Trimming took off 2 bases at V and 7 bases at J, with 2 bases between the two ends. This CDR3 is CASSLSEKLFF. CDR3 DNA sequence: TGTGCCAGCAGCTTATCTGAAAAACTGTTTTTT.

V usage is TRBV3-1 and J usage is TRBJ2-7; D gene uncertain. V was clipped by 4 bases and J by 4 bases, with 8 bases between them. The germline CDR1 and CDR2 sequences are LGHDT and YNNKEL (reference sequence). This CDR3 comprises 12 residues. CDR3 bases: TGTGCCAGCAGCCGCCTAGAGTACGAGCAGTACTTC. This sequence encodes CASSRLEYEQYF.

J is TRBJ2-2 and V is TRBV7-3; 8 bases agree with TRBD2. The CDR3 is 16 residues long. Germline V CDR1 and CDR2: SGHTA, FQGTGA. The V segment lost 3 bases and the J segment 6 bases; nucleotides outside the gene matches: 9. CDR3 coding DNA: TGTGCCAGCAGCTTGGGAGGGACTAGATCGTCCGGGGAGCTGTTTTTT. Amino acids: CASSLGGTRSSGELFF.

This clonotype appeared a few times. This CDR3 reads CASSLERGFNEQFF. The DNA for the CDR3 is TGTGCCAGCAGCTTAGAACGGGGATTCAATGAGCAGTTCTTC. The chain joins TRBV7-2 to TRBJ2-1, with a weak D call TRBD2 (5 bases). Trimming cost V 1 base and J 6 bases, with 10 bases left between them. Germline-derived CDR1 and CDR2 are SGHTA and FQGNSA. The CDR3 contains 14 residues.